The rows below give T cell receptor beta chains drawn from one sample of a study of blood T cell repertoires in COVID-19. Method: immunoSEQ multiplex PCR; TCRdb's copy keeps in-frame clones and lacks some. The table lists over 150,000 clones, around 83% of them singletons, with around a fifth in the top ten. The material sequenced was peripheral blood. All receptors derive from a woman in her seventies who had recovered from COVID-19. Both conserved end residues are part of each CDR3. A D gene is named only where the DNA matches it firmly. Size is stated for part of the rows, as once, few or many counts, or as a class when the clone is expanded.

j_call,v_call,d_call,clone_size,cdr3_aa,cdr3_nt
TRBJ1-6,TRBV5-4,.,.,CASSRGGSYNSPLHF,TGTGCCAGCAGCCGGGGGGGCTCCTATAATTCACCCCTCCACTTT
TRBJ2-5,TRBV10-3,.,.,CAIGQYEETQYF,TGTGCCATCGGACAGTACGAAGAGACCCAGTACTTC
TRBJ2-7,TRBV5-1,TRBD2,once,CASSLASGLGAEQYF,TGCGCCAGCAGCTTGGCCTCCGGACTAGGGGCCGAGCAGTACTTC
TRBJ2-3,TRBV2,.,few,CASSERVDTQYF,TGTGCCAGCAGTGAGAGAGTAGATACGCAGTATTTT
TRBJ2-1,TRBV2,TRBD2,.,CASSEVAGGLNEQFF,TGTGCCAGCAGTGAAGTAGCGGGGGGTCTCAATGAGCAGTTCTTC
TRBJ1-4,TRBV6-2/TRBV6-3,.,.,CASSRPPGSPTTNEKLFF,TGTGCCAGCAGTCGGCCCCCCGGGTCCCCCACGACTAATGAAAAACTGTTTTTT
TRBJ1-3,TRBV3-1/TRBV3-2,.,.,CASSQGADGGNTIYF,TGTGCCAGCAGCCAAGGAGCGGATGGGGGGAACACCATATATTTT
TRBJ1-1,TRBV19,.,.,CASSARVNTEAFF,TGTGCCAGTAGTGCCAGGGTAAACACTGAAGCTTTCTTT
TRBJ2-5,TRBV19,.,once,CASSMGRALTQETQYF,TGTGCCAGTAGTATGGGCAGGGCCCTAACCCAAGAGACCCAGTACTTC
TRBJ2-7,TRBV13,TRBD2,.,CASSLRPAGGGEQYF,TGTGCCAGCAGCTTACGCCCAGCGGGAGGGGGGGAGCAGTACTTC
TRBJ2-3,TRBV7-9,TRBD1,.,CASSSRGSRTDTQYF,TGTGCCAGCAGCTCCAGGGGGTCTCGGACAGATACGCAGTATTTT
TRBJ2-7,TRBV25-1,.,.,CASSAAGSYEQYF,TGTGCCAGCAGTGCCGCGGGTTCCTACGAGCAGTACTTC
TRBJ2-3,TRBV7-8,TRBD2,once,CASSLGGGAGAGTQYF,TGTGCCAGCAGCTTAGGAGGGGGAGCGGGAGCGGGTACGCAGTATTTT
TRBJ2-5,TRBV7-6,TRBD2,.,CASTLGREVWETQYF,TGTGCCAGCACCCTGGGGCGGGAGGTCTGGGAGACCCAGTACTTC
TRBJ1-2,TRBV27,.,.,CASSSPRGGYTF,TGTGCCAGCAGTTCCCCCAGGGGTGGCTACACCTTC
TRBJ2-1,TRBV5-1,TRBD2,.,CASKLAGGPYNEQFF,TGCGCCAGCAAACTAGCGGGGGGACCCTACAATGAGCAGTTCTTC
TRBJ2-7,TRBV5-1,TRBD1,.,CASSSPGQGADEQYF,TGCGCCAGCAGCTCCCCGGGACAGGGGGCGGACGAGCAGTACTTC
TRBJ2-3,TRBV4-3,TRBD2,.,CASSQDRIGDPGGADTQYF,TGCGCCAGCAGCCAAGATAGGATCGGAGACCCCGGGGGGGCAGATACGCAGTATTTT
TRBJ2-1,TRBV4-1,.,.,CASSRGAPRQGEDGEQFF,TGCGCCAGCAGCCGCGGGGCCCCGAGGCAGGGGGAGGACGGTGAGCAGTTCTTC
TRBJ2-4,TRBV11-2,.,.,CATSGGAKNIQYF,TGTGCCACCTCTGGGGGGGCCAAAAACATTCAGTACTTC
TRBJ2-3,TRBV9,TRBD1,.,CASSPGGDSSTDTQYF,TGTGCCAGCAGCCCCGGTGGGGACAGTAGCACAGATACGCAGTATTTT
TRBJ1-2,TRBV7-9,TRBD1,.,CASSPPGGGGGYTF,TGTGCCAGCAGCCCCCCAGGGGGAGGAGGTGGCTACACCTTC
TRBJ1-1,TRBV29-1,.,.,CSVEYLGGLNTEAFF,TGCAGCGTTGAATATTTGGGGGGACTGAACACTGAAGCTTTCTTT
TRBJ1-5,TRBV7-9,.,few,CASSLARGPLNQPQHF,TGTGCCAGCAGCTTAGCGCGAGGGCCACTTAATCAGCCCCAGCATTTT
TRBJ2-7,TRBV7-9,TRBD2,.,CASGLADEQYF,TGTGCCAGCGGGCTAGCGGACGAGCAGTACTTC
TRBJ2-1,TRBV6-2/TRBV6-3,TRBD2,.,CASSTSGGTQFF,TGTGCCAGCAGCACTAGCGGCGGGACCCAGTTCTTC
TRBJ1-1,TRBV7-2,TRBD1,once,CASSVRGFEAFF,TGTGCCAGCAGCGTCAGGGGGTTTGAAGCTTTCTTT
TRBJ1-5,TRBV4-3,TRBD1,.,CASSQGARGSNQPQHF,TGCGCCAGCAGCCAAGGGGCCAGGGGGAGCAATCAGCCCCAGCATTTT